This TCR beta chain emerged from a study of beta chain features in type 1 diabetes. About the study: Healthy donors and patients had similar age, gender and cell yields.

TCRB transcripts that were expressed got sequenced, as all of the isolated RNA had been reverse transcribed. TCRdb's table, derived via immunoSEQ multiplex PCR, lists solely in-frame clones and lacks some. The sample holds about 240,000 clones, about 26% seen once. Regarding this clone: Its antigen remains unknown.

General study points: Small HLA sub-analyses could not settle whether HLA shapes TCRB rearrangement.

CDR3 size: 15 residues. Germline V gene lookup returns CDR1 PRHDT and CDR2 FYEKMQ (reference sequence). The V end was cut by 5 bases, the J end by 3 bases, with 16 bases between. This TCR was sampled from a man aged 25-40 years in good health. This sequence joins TRBV13 and TRBJ1-1; maybe TRBD1 (5 bases). Sequences were obtained from central memory CD4+ T cells from blood. The CDR3 here is CASSLAGGSDTEAFF. CDR3 nucleotides: TGTGCCAGCAGCCTAGCGGGGGGATCGGACACTGAAGCTTTCTTT.